This T cell receptor beta chain was recovered during a study of blood T cell repertoires in COVID-19. Background on the study: Among Cohort 3 donors, those recovered had two negative PCRs, clearance, or symptom resolution.

How the authors handled the data: The assay estimated nucleated cells by amplifying reference gene primers. Assay: immunoSEQ multiplex PCR; the TCRdb copy retains only in-frame clones and omits some. D and trimming were read from the DNA, whereas the V and J calls and clone size are those reported in that table. The sample lists hundreds of thousands of clones, around 89% seen once, with roughly 2% in the top ten. This clone has only a few counts. After removal of 3 bases from V and 2 bases from J, the junction contained 9 bases not matched to a gene. This CDR3 is built from 17 residues. Germline V gene data show CDR1 as ENHRY and CDR2 as SYGVKD.

This sequence was found in a woman aged 55 to 70 in a cohort exposed to, infected with or recovered from COVID-19 (not recorded which). The sample consisted of PBMCs or T cells enriched from blood (not recorded which). This sequence joins TRBV10-3 and TRBJ2-5, with 10 bases matching TRBD2. Here the CDR3 DNA reads TGTGCCATCAGTGAAGGGTTAGCGGGAGGCCCTCAAGAGACCCAGTACTTC. Translating it yields CAISEGLAGGPQETQYF.